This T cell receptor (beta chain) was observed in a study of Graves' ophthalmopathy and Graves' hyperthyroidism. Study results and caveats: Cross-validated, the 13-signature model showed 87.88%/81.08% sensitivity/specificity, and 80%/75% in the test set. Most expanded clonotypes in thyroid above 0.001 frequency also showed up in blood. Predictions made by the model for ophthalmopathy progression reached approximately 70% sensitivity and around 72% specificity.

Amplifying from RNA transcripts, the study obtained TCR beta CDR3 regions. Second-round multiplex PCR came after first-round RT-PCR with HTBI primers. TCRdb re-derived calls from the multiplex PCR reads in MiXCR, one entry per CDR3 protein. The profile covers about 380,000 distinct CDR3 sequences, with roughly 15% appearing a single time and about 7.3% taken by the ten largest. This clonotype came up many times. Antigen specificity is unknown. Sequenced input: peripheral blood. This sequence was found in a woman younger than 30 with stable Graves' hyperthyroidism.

The CDR3 spells CASSLEQGSDIQYF. CDR3 nucleotide sequence: TGTGCCAGCAGCTTAGAGCAGGGCTCGGACATTCAGTACTTC. The rearrangement uses TRBV6-5 and TRBJ2-4; possibly TRBD1 for D (5 bases). This CDR3 contains 14 residues. Germline-derived CDR1 and CDR2 are MNHEY and SVGAGI. The germline V and J ends were trimmed by 6 bases and 8 bases, with 17 bases remaining between them.